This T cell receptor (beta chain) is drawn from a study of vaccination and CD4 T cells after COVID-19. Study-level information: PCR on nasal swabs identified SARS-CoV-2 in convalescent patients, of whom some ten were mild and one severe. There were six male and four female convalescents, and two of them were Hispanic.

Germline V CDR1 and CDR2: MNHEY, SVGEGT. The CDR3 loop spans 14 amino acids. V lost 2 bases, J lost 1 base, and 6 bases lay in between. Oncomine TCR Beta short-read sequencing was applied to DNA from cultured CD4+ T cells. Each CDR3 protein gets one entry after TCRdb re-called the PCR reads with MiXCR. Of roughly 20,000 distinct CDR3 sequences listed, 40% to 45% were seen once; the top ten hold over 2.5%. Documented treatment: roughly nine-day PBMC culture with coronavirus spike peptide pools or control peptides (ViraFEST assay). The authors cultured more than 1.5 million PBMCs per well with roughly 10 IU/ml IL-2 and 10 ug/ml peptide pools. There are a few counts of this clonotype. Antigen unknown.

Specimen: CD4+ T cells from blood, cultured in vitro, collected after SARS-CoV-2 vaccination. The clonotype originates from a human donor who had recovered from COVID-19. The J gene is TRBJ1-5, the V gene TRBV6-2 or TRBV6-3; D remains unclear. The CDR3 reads CASSYPTSNQPQHF. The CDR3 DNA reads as TGTGCCAGCAGTTACCCGACAAGCAATCAGCCCCAGCATTTT.